Each of the 18 T cell receptor beta chains below was sequenced from the same sample in a study of identical twins (dated by TCRdb to the mid-2010s). Library construction relied on 5' RACE. The instrument given in TCRdb is Illumina HiSeq 2000. TCRdb took the public reads, trimmed them with fastp at Q25, ran MiXCR for clone calling and kept in-frame beta chains. Entries are consolidated by CDR3 protein sequence, retaining the most common genes and DNA. The sample table contains hundreds of thousands of distinct CDR3 sequences; only one count was recorded for roughly 18% of them. The top ten hold over 10% of the sample. This sample was shared with a second study, whose subject was T cells expressing NK-cell markers.

Sequencing was performed on PBMCs. The receptor set was obtained from a woman younger than 35 in good health.

The V gene is TRBV5-1, the J gene TRBJ2-7, with D maybe TRBD1 (6 bases). Germline V lookup: CDR1 SGHRS, CDR2 YFSETQ. The V end lost 4 bases, the J end lost 0 bases, and 11 bases lay between the germline ends. The CDR3 consists of 14 residues. The CDR3 loop is CASSERQVSYEQYF. The CDR3 DNA is TGCGCCAGCAGCGAGAGACAGGTCTCCTACGAGCAGTACTTC.

This clonotype was counted only a few times. The chain combines TRBV12-3 or TRBV12-4 with TRBJ2-2, with TRBD1 matching over 11 bases. Trimming at V came to 7 bases and at J to 6 bases, leaving 10 bases not matched to a gene. The CDR3 loop spans 16 amino acids. CDR3 loop: CASTVGGTGGPGELFF. Written as DNA, the CDR3 is TGTGCCAGCACCGTGGGCGGGACAGGGGGACCCGGGGAGCTGTTTTTT.

The chain couples TRBV3-1 to TRBJ1-1, with D possibly matching TRBD1 (6 bases). The CDR3 sequence is 12 residues long. Germline CDR1 reads LGHDT; CDR2 reads YNNKEL (reference sequence). V was cut by 3 bases and J by 10 bases, with 12 bases left in between. The CDR3 reads CASSHHKQGAFF. The CDR3 nucleotides are TGTGCCAGCAGCCATCATAAACAGGGAGCTTTCTTT.

The chain carries TRBV12-3 or TRBV12-4 and TRBJ2-2, with 11 bases that match TRBD2. The CDR3 has 17 amino acids. Germline trimming cut 2 bases from V and 0 bases from J; bases unmatched to any gene: 2. Written as DNA, the CDR3 is TGTGCCAGCAGTTTAACTAGCGGGAGATCGAACACCGGGGAGCTGTTTTTT. Translated, it gives CASSLTSGRSNTGELFF.

This clonotype came up a few times. The V and J genes are TRBV4-2 and TRBJ2-2; possibly TRBD1 or TRBD2 for D (5 bases each). CDR1 is LGHNA, CDR2 YNFKEQ, per germline. Deletions cut 1 base from V and 1 base from J, with 13 bases between. The CDR3 totals 17 residues. The CDR3 protein is CASSQAVGRQNTGELFF. The CDR3 DNA sequence: TGTGCCAGCAGCCAAGCGGTGGGACGGCAGAACACCGGGGAGCTGTTTTTT.

The chain has TRBV10-3 and TRBJ2-1; D unclear. The V and J ends lost 6 bases and 10 bases respectively, with 10 bases between them. The germline V gene encodes CDR1 ENHRY and CDR2 SYGVKD. This CDR3 comprises 11 residues. As DNA, the CDR3 is TGTGCCATCAGCATCAAGGACGAGCAGTTCTTC. Its translation is CAISIKDEQFF.

V is TRBV7-9 and J is TRBJ2-1; weak D call: TRBD2 (5 bases). The CDR3 is 12 amino acids. Deletions cut 6 bases from V and 4 bases from J, with 7 bases between. Germline CDR1 is SEHNR and CDR2 is FQNEAQ (reference sequence). The CDR3 protein is CASREDYNEQFF. CDR3 DNA: TGTGCCAGCAGGGAGGATTACAATGAGCAGTTCTTC.

This clonotype showed up just a few times. The chain employs TRBV18 and TRBJ1-6; TRBD1 matches 7 bases. CDR3 length: 15 amino acids. V lost 3 bases and J lost 7; bases outside the gene matches: 6. The germline V gene encodes CDR1 KGHSH and CDR2 LQKENI. CDR3 nucleotides: TGTGCCAGCTCACCCGGACAGGTTCGGAATTCACCCCTCCACTTT. Its translation: CASSPGQVRNSPLHF.

This clonotype was observed a handful of times. The CDR3 reads CASTEAGVLEETQYF. CDR3 DNA sequence: TGTGCCAGCACCGAAGCGGGGGTGCTTGAGGAGACCCAGTACTTC. The J gene is TRBJ2-5, the V gene TRBV11-2; 8 bases align to TRBD2. This CDR3 is 15 amino acids long. Germline trimming cut 7 bases from V and 5 bases from J; bases unmatched to any gene: 12. The germline V gene encodes CDR1 SGHAT and CDR2 FQNNGV.

This clonotype was recorded many times. V usage is TRBV12-3 or TRBV12-4 and J usage is TRBJ2-7; tentatively, D is TRBD1 (6 bases). The CDR3 totals 12 residues. Trimming cost V 4 bases and J 4 bases, with 8 bases left between them. As DNA, the CDR3 is TGTGCCAGCAGTTCCGGGACATACGAGCAGTACTTC. The encoded protein is CASSSGTYEQYF.

The gene calls are TRBV20-1 and TRBJ2-7; TRBD1 matches at 12 bases. The junction had 15 bases not matched to a gene; V was cut back by 6 bases and J by 9 bases. Germline CDR1 reads DFQATT; CDR2 reads SNEGSKA (reference sequence). CDR3 length equals 15 residues. The CDR3 DNA sequence: TGCAGTGCCGAATCTTCCGGGACAGGGGGCTCGGGGCAGTACTTC. Protein: CSAESSGTGGSGQYF.

The chain uses TRBV5-1 and TRBJ2-3, with D unresolved. V lost 3 bases and J 5 bases, leaving 19 bases between the germline ends. Germline V CDR1 and CDR2: SGHRS, YFSETQ. The CDR3 contains 16 residues. This CDR3 is CASSYRVGDFGDTQYF. Here the CDR3 DNA reads TGCGCCAGCAGCTATCGTGTTGGTGATTTCGGAGATACGCAGTATTTT.

This chain links TRBV10-3 with TRBJ2-3; D gene ambiguous. Trimming pared 3 bases from V and 1 base from J, leaving 8 bases between. Per the germline V gene, CDR1 is ENHRY and CDR2 is SYGVKD. There are 14 residues in the CDR3. This CDR3 reads CAISDSTGTDTQYF. The CDR3 coding sequence is TGTGCCATCAGTGACAGCACCGGCACAGATACGCAGTATTTT.

This clonotype was seen a handful of times. This chain uses TRBV7-2 with TRBJ2-3; D not certain. There are 12 residues in the CDR3. V was clipped by 8 bases and J by 2 bases, with 8 bases between them. CDR1 SGHTA and CDR2 FQGNSA come from the germline V gene. CDR3 loop: CASGATTDTQYF. CDR3 DNA: TGTGCCAGCGGTGCCACCACAGATACGCAGTATTTT.

The V gene is TRBV5-1, the J gene TRBJ1-2, with TRBD1 matching 9 bases. In germline, CDR1 is SGHRS, CDR2 YFSETQ. Losses at the gene ends were 4 bases for V and 9 bases for J; bases not matched to a gene: 13. CDR3 size: 15 residues. CDR3: CASSLTGQGPASYTF. The DNA for the CDR3 is TGCGCCAGCAGCCTAACGGGACAGGGCCCGGCGAGCTACACCTTC.

This clonotype was counted a few times. The CDR3 sequence: CASSPRNYLQETQYF. Written as DNA, the CDR3 is TGTGCCAGCAGCCCCCGGAACTACCTCCAAGAGACCCAGTACTTC. The V gene is TRBV6-2 or TRBV6-3, the J gene TRBJ2-5; D unclear. Germline V gene sequence: CDR1 MNHEY, CDR2 SVGEGT. The CDR3 spans 15 residues. V was pared by 6 bases and J by 1 base, with 15 bases between.

The rearrangement joins TRBV5-1 to TRBJ2-3; TRBD2 matches at 8 bases. Trimming took 5 bases from V and 1 from J; bases not matched to a gene: 9. CDR3 length equals 16 residues. Germline lookup yields CDR1 SGHRS and CDR2 YFSETQ. The CDR3 region has the DNA TGCGCCAGCAGTTCCGAAAGCGGGAGCGGCACAGATACGCAGTATTTT. Translation gives CASSSESGSGTDTQYF.

This clonotype appeared a few times. V and J are TRBV5-1 and TRBJ2-3; D is tentatively TRBD1 or TRBD2 (5 bases each). This CDR3 has 17 amino acids. V lost 4 bases to trimming and J lost 3 bases, with 21 bases between them. Germline lookup yields CDR1 SGHRS and CDR2 YFSETQ. In DNA, the CDR3 is TGCGCCAGCAGCGGCTACTCCGGGACCTCCAGTACAGATACGCAGTATTTT. This sequence encodes CASSGYSGTSSTDTQYF. Filled out from reference TRBV5-1 and TRBJ2-3, the complete variable domain reads KAGVTQTPRYLIKTRGQQVTLSCSPISGHRSVSWYQQTPGQGLQFLFEYFSETQRNKGNFPGRFSGRQFSNSRSEMNVSTLELGDSALYLCASSGYSGTSSTDTQYFGPGTRLTVL.